Detailed here is one TCR beta chain. Its binding antigen is unknown. No much larger clone is present one base from it, and per-base qualities are unavailable. The source of the sample is a study of blood T cell repertoires in COVID-19 (dated by TCRdb to about 2020). Study-level background: Collaborator samples came from the United States, Italy and Spain and covered acute and convalescent phases of COVID-19. The prospective study material was composed of cDNA or gDNA derived from T cells, B-cell-depleted T cells, or PBMCs. Subjects who had been exposed to COVID-19, were actively infected with it, or had recovered from it provided the deeply sampled blood TCRbeta repertoires that made up the dataset. The repertoires were released in a freely available public database meant as a resource for research on the immune response to SARS-CoV-2. The samples were drawn from two sources: the first 160 participants of the ongoing ImmuneRACE study, and fewer than 1,500 subjects contributed by 6 global collaborators. Sample metadata almost always included a de-identified subject ID, COVID-19 status, age in years and sex. HLA class I and class II types, where available, came from metadata supplied by the sample provider rather than from assay-based typing. What the authors observed across the whole study: The quantity of clinical and demographic metadata differed by source and by participant and was supplied without curation.

CDR1 and CDR2, per the germline V gene (reference sequence), are SGHAT and FQDESV. V is reduced by 0 bases and J by 0 bases, leaving a spacing of 5 bases between them. Counted from cysteine to phenylalanine, this CDR3 has 15 amino acids. Only CDR3 DNA remains: 45 bases, in frame from the first base. In the prospective study, participants were 18 to 89 years old, resided in 24 geographic areas of the United States, and were enrolled through a virtual design. In the prospective study, participants were assigned to cohorts based on the clinical history participants reported in a screening survey and a study questionnaire. Exposed participants had been in contact, within 2 weeks of entering the study, with a person who had a PCR-confirmed or clinician-diagnosed case of COVID-19. In the prospective study, whole blood, serum and a nasopharyngeal or oropharyngeal swab were collected from each participant by mobile phlebotomists. Prospective study participants could optionally give additional blood draws and questionnaires over an approximately 2-month period. Before DNA extraction, blood samples from the prospective study were shipped at room temperature or frozen.

TCRbeta CDR3 regions were amplified from genomic DNA using the immunoSEQ Assay, a bias-controlled multiplex PCR. Turning to the authors' computational methods: Nucleated cell counts per sample were estimated from amplification of reference gene primers within the assay. Sequence reads were collapsed and filtered to measure the absolute abundance of every unique TCRbeta CDR3 rearrangement. Productive Simpson clonality was computed per sample as the square root of Simpson's diversity index over productive rearrangements. Imported from immuneACCESS, the table was reduced by TCRdb to in-frame sequences with V and J called. These copies leave out some clones; in studies compared against another copy, an unresolved V gene accounts for under half, and the cause of the remainder is not known. Clonal size and the V and J genes are those of that table, whereas D and trimming came from the DNA. The sample yields more than 350,000 clones; about 88% were counted once. Approximately 1.5% of the sample is taken by the ten largest.

The receptor's source is a young woman who had been exposed to COVID-19. Sequencing used PBMCs or T cells enriched from blood (not recorded which). This sequence uses TRBV11-1 and TRBJ2-2, with the D gene call left open. DNA sequence: TGTGCCAGCAGCTTAGCCTCTACGAACACCGGGGAGCTGTTTTTT. Translated, this is CASSLASTNTGELFF.